A selection of T cell receptor beta chains follows, all from one sample in a study of PD-1 blockade in mismatch repair-deficient tumors. Repertoires were generated with immunoSEQ multiplex PCR, while TCRdb's copy carries only in-frame clones and drops some. This table holds tens of thousands of clones, over 70% found once. The starting material was peripheral blood, obtained 12 weeks after starting pembrolizumab. These receptors originate from an adult with mismatch repair-deficient cancer. Each CDR3 is given with its conserved first and last residue. D genes are given only for firm matches. Rows may omit the clone size; those that give it use once, few, many or a size class.

cdr3_nt: TGTGCCAGCTCGGCACAGGGAAGGTCTACCAGCGGGAGCTACGAGCAGTACTTC
cdr3_aa: CASSAQGRSTSGSYEQYF
clone_size: NA
j_call: TRBJ2-7
d_call: TRBD2
v_call: TRBV18
cdr3_length: 18

cdr3_nt: TGTGCCAGCAGCTTAGGGGGTTACAATGAGCAGTTCTTC
cdr3_aa: CASSLGGYNEQFF
clone_size: NA
j_call: TRBJ2-1
d_call: NA
v_call: TRBV11-2
cdr3_length: 13

cdr3_nt: TGCAGCGCCGGCGGAGCCTGGGACACTGAAGCTTTCTTT
cdr3_aa: CSAGGAWDTEAFF
clone_size: NA
j_call: TRBJ1-1
d_call: NA
v_call: TRBV29-1
cdr3_length: 13

cdr3_nt: TGTGCCAGCAGCAACACTTACGCGGCGACCCAGTACTTC
cdr3_aa: CASSNTYAATQYF
clone_size: NA
j_call: TRBJ2-5
d_call: NA
v_call: TRBV21-1
cdr3_length: 13

cdr3_nt: TGCAGCGTTCAGCGGGGCAGGTCTATGAACACTGAAGCTTTCTTT
cdr3_aa: CSVQRGRSMNTEAFF
clone_size: NA
j_call: TRBJ1-1
d_call: NA
v_call: TRBV29-1
cdr3_length: 15

cdr3_nt: TGTGCTAGTGGTTCAGGGACAGGGAATGAGCAGTTCTTC
cdr3_aa: CASGSGTGNEQFF
clone_size: NA
j_call: TRBJ2-1
d_call: TRBD1
v_call: TRBV12-5
cdr3_length: 13

cdr3_nt: TGTGCCTGGAGTCGGACTAGTCAAGAGACCCAGTACTTC
cdr3_aa: CAWSRTSQETQYF
clone_size: once
j_call: TRBJ2-5
d_call: TRBD2
v_call: TRBV30
cdr3_length: 13

cdr3_nt: TGTGCCAGCAGCCAAGATTCGCCGGACAGGAACACTGAAGCTTTCTTT
cdr3_aa: CASSQDSPDRNTEAFF
clone_size: NA
j_call: TRBJ1-1
d_call: NA
v_call: TRBV4-2
cdr3_length: 16

cdr3_nt: TGCAGCGCCTTGGGGGCGGGAGGACGGGGAGGGTCCTACAATGAGCAGTTCTTC
cdr3_aa: CSALGAGGRGGSYNEQFF
clone_size: NA
j_call: TRBJ2-1
d_call: TRBD2
v_call: TRBV29-1
cdr3_length: 18

cdr3_nt: TGTGCCAGCAGCAAACCAACACCCCCGGGACAGGGTTCTTTGGATACGCAGTATTTT
cdr3_aa: CASSKPTPPGQGSLDTQYF
clone_size: NA
j_call: TRBJ2-3
d_call: NA
v_call: TRBV21-1
cdr3_length: 19

cdr3_nt: TGTGCCAGCTCATCCGGACAGGGCTACGAGCAGTACTTC
cdr3_aa: CASSSGQGYEQYF
clone_size: NA
j_call: TRBJ2-7
d_call: TRBD1
v_call: TRBV18
cdr3_length: 13

cdr3_nt: TGCGCCAGCAGAGCAACGGGACTAGCGGGAGCCAAAAACATTCAGTACTTC
cdr3_aa: CASRATGLAGAKNIQYF
clone_size: NA
j_call: TRBJ2-4
d_call: TRBD2
v_call: TRBV10-2
cdr3_length: 17

cdr3_nt: TGTGCCAGCAGCTTAGTCGTAGGCGACGCCGAGCCTTACGAGCAGTACTTC
cdr3_aa: CASSLVVGDAEPYEQYF
clone_size: NA
j_call: TRBJ2-7
d_call: NA
v_call: TRBV7-8
cdr3_length: 17

cdr3_nt: TGTGCCAGCAGTTACGAGCCGAATTACAATGAGCAGTTCTTC
cdr3_aa: CASSYEPNYNEQFF
clone_size: NA
j_call: TRBJ2-1
d_call: NA
v_call: TRBV6-6
cdr3_length: 14

cdr3_nt: TGTGCCAGCAGTCAAGTCGGGGGGGATCAGCCCCAGCATTTT
cdr3_aa: CASSQVGGDQPQHF
clone_size: NA
j_call: TRBJ1-5
d_call: NA
v_call: TRBV7-8
cdr3_length: 14

cdr3_nt: TGTGCCAGCAGCCGCGGGGCAGGAGGGATGAACACTGAAGCTTTCTTT
cdr3_aa: CASSRGAGGMNTEAFF
clone_size: NA
j_call: TRBJ1-1
d_call: NA
v_call: TRBV7-2
cdr3_length: 16

cdr3_nt: TGTGCCAGCAGCTTAGATCAGGAAGCTTTCTTT
cdr3_aa: CASSLDQEAFF
clone_size: NA
j_call: TRBJ1-1
d_call: NA
v_call: TRBV11-3
cdr3_length: 11

cdr3_nt: TGTGCCAGCAGCTTGGCCGTCGGCACTGAAGCTTTCTTT
cdr3_aa: CASSLAVGTEAFF
clone_size: NA
j_call: TRBJ1-1
d_call: NA
v_call: TRBV5-8
cdr3_length: 13

cdr3_nt: TGTGCCAGCAGCTTACAGGACAGGGGCGTAATGGAGACCCAGTACTTC
cdr3_aa: CASSLQDRGVMETQYF
clone_size: medium-sized
j_call: TRBJ2-5
d_call: TRBD1
v_call: TRBV7-9
cdr3_length: 16

cdr3_nt: TGCGCCAGCAGCTGGGCAGGGGATCAGCCCCAGCATTTT
cdr3_aa: CASSWAGDQPQHF
clone_size: NA
j_call: TRBJ1-5
d_call: NA
v_call: TRBV5-1
cdr3_length: 13

cdr3_nt: TGTGCCAGCAGCTTAAACGGGCCGAACACCGGGGAGCTGTTTTTT
cdr3_aa: CASSLNGPNTGELFF
clone_size: NA
j_call: TRBJ2-2
d_call: NA
v_call: TRBV7-3
cdr3_length: 15

cdr3_nt: TGTGCCATCAGTGATAGAACACCTCCAGCTGATGAGCAGTTCTTC
cdr3_aa: CAISDRTPPADEQFF
clone_size: NA
j_call: TRBJ2-1
d_call: NA
v_call: TRBV10-3
cdr3_length: 15

cdr3_nt: TGTGCCAGCAGCCCATACTCTGGGGCCAACGTCCTGACTTTC
cdr3_aa: CASSPYSGANVLTF
clone_size: NA
j_call: TRBJ2-6
d_call: NA
v_call: TRBV11-3
cdr3_length: 14

cdr3_nt: TGTGCCAGTAGTACCGGTCGACAGGGGCAAGAGACCCAGTACTTC
cdr3_aa: CASSTGRQGQETQYF
clone_size: NA
j_call: TRBJ2-5
d_call: TRBD1
v_call: TRBV19
cdr3_length: 15

cdr3_nt: TGTGCCAGTAGTGTGACTAGCGGGAGTGTCGAGCAGTACTTC
cdr3_aa: CASSVTSGSVEQYF
clone_size: NA
j_call: TRBJ2-7
d_call: TRBD2
v_call: TRBV19
cdr3_length: 14

cdr3_nt: TGTGCCAGCAGCGGGACAGGGTATTATCAGCCCCAGCATTTT
cdr3_aa: CASSGTGYYQPQHF
clone_size: NA
j_call: TRBJ1-5
d_call: TRBD1
v_call: TRBV6-1
cdr3_length: 14

cdr3_nt: TGTGCCAGCAGTAGACTAGCGGGTTACAATGAGCAGTTCTTC
cdr3_aa: CASSRLAGYNEQFF
clone_size: NA
j_call: TRBJ2-1
d_call: TRBD2
v_call: TRBV2
cdr3_length: 14

cdr3_nt: TGTGCCAGCAGCCCGGGACAGGGTGCCTATGGCTACACCTTC
cdr3_aa: CASSPGQGAYGYTF
clone_size: NA
j_call: TRBJ1-2
d_call: TRBD1
v_call: TRBV14
cdr3_length: 14

cdr3_nt: TGTGCCAGCAGCCAAGCGGGCTTATTGGACGAGCAGTTCTTC
cdr3_aa: CASSQAGLLDEQFF
clone_size: NA
j_call: TRBJ2-1
d_call: NA
v_call: TRBV4-2
cdr3_length: 14

cdr3_nt: TGTGCCAGCAGTCGGACAGGGGAAGAGACCCAGTACTTC
cdr3_aa: CASSRTGEETQYF
clone_size: NA
j_call: TRBJ2-5
d_call: TRBD1
v_call: TRBV5-4
cdr3_length: 13

cdr3_nt: TGTGCCAGCAGTCACCCGGGAGGCGCAGATACGCAGTATTTT
cdr3_aa: CASSHPGGADTQYF
clone_size: NA
j_call: TRBJ2-3
d_call: TRBD2
v_call: TRBV2
cdr3_length: 14

cdr3_nt: TGTGCCTGGACCGGACAGGGTTTAACTGAAGCTTTCTTT
cdr3_aa: CAWTGQGLTEAFF
clone_size: once
j_call: TRBJ1-1
d_call: TRBD1
v_call: TRBV30
cdr3_length: 13

cdr3_nt: TGTGCCAGCAGCTTTACAGGGGGAACCGGGGAGCTGTTTTTT
cdr3_aa: CASSFTGGTGELFF
clone_size: NA
j_call: TRBJ2-2
d_call: TRBD1
v_call: TRBV7-9
cdr3_length: 14

cdr3_nt: TGTGCCAGCAACGGACAGGGTAAAGCTTTTGCGGAGCTGTTTTTT
cdr3_aa: CASNGQGKAFAELFF
clone_size: NA
j_call: TRBJ2-2
d_call: TRBD1
v_call: TRBV9
cdr3_length: 15

cdr3_nt: TGTGCCACCAGCACACAATACGAGCGGCAGTACTTC
cdr3_aa: CATSTQYERQYF
clone_size: few
j_call: TRBJ2-7
d_call: NA
v_call: TRBV15
cdr3_length: 12

cdr3_nt: TGTGCCAGCAGCCAGAGCGAGCACAATGAGCAGTTCTTC
cdr3_aa: CASSQSEHNEQFF
clone_size: NA
j_call: TRBJ2-1
d_call: NA
v_call: TRBV27
cdr3_length: 13

cdr3_nt: TGTGCCAGCAGCTTAGTGATCGGACAGGGGAACTATGGCTACACCTTC
cdr3_aa: CASSLVIGQGNYGYTF
clone_size: NA
j_call: TRBJ1-2
d_call: TRBD1
v_call: TRBV13
cdr3_length: 16

cdr3_nt: TGTGCCATACTGGGACAGGGTCATGGCTACACCTTC
cdr3_aa: CAILGQGHGYTF
clone_size: NA
j_call: TRBJ1-2
d_call: TRBD1
v_call: TRBV19
cdr3_length: 12

cdr3_nt: TGTGCCAGCAGCCTCCTGGGGCAGGGTCGTGGCGAGCAGTACTTC
cdr3_aa: CASSLLGQGRGEQYF
clone_size: NA
j_call: TRBJ2-7
d_call: NA
v_call: TRBV14
cdr3_length: 15

cdr3_nt: TGTGCCAGCAGCCGGAATATAGCGGGAGGCGCAGATACGCAGTATTTT
cdr3_aa: CASSRNIAGGADTQYF
clone_size: NA
j_call: TRBJ2-3
d_call: TRBD2
v_call: TRBV11-3
cdr3_length: 16

cdr3_nt: TGCGCCAGCAGCGTAGCCCAGGGTGCAACTAATGAAAAACTGTTTTTT
cdr3_aa: CASSVAQGATNEKLFF
clone_size: few
j_call: TRBJ1-4
d_call: NA
v_call: TRBV4-1
cdr3_length: 16

cdr3_nt: TGTGCCACCAGCAGAGGGTCCGGGCCCATCGGGACCCAGTACTTC
cdr3_aa: CATSRGSGPIGTQYF
clone_size: NA
j_call: TRBJ2-5
d_call: NA
v_call: TRBV15
cdr3_length: 15

cdr3_nt: TGTGCCAGCAGTTACTCGGGCGGGGGATACAATGAGCAGTTCTTC
cdr3_aa: CASSYSGGGYNEQFF
clone_size: NA
j_call: TRBJ2-1
d_call: TRBD2
v_call: TRBV6-6
cdr3_length: 15

cdr3_nt: TGTGCCAGCAGCTTAGCGGGGGACGGGAATGAAAAACTGTTTTTT
cdr3_aa: CASSLAGDGNEKLFF
clone_size: NA
j_call: TRBJ1-4
d_call: NA
v_call: TRBV5-4
cdr3_length: 15

cdr3_nt: TGTGCCAGCAGTTTCAAAGATAGCAATCAGCCCCAGCATTTT
cdr3_aa: CASSFKDSNQPQHF
clone_size: NA
j_call: TRBJ1-5
d_call: NA
v_call: TRBV27
cdr3_length: 14